The 13 T cell receptor beta chains presented below share a single source sample, sequenced in a study of blood T cell repertoires in COVID-19 (dated by TCRdb to 2018 to 2021). The library was obtained by the immunoSEQ multiplex PCR assay. Drawn from immuneACCESS, this table holds only the in-frame rearrangements with V and J called that TCRdb kept. Clones are partly lost; checked studies trace under half to an unresolved V gene and leave the rest unexplained. This sample is represented by 20,000 to 25,000 clones; 89% of them were singletons. Of the sample, around 6% falls within the top ten clones. The specimen sequenced was peripheral blood. The source of these receptors is a human donor in a cohort sampled during active COVID-19.

The rearrangement joins TRBV5-3 to TRBJ1-5, with D unresolved. Being an ORF, TRBV5-3 has a function that is uncertain. Trimming took off 4 bases at V and 3 bases at J, with 26 bases between the two ends. The CDR3 is 19 amino acids. Here the CDR3 DNA reads TGTGCCAGAAGCCGGGTCGAAAATTCCGGGAGGACCGACAATCAGCCCCAGCATTTT. This gives the protein CARSRVENSGRTDNQPQHF.

This chain uses TRBV6-1 with TRBJ2-3, with 7 nucleotides matching TRBD2. The CDR3 contains 16 residues. Germline CDR1 reads MNHNS; CDR2 reads SASEGT. After removal of 0 bases from V and 0 bases from J, the junction contained 3 bases not matched to a gene. The CDR3 spells CASSEAGGWSTDTQYF. The CDR3 coding sequence is TGTGCCAGCAGTGAAGCGGGGGGGTGGAGCACAGATACGCAGTATTTT.

This chain joins TRBV6-6 and TRBJ1-4; D is perhaps TRBD1 (5 bases). CDR3 length: 16 amino acids. V lost 6 bases and J lost 5, with 19 bases in between. Germline lookup yields CDR1 MNHNY and CDR2 SVGAGI (reference sequence). In DNA, the CDR3 is TGTGCCAGCAGCCGAAGACCGGGACTGCAGAATGAAAAACTGTTTTTT. Translated, it gives CASSRRPGLQNEKLFF.

V is TRBV5-5 and J is TRBJ2-5, with a possible D match to TRBD2 (6 bases). The germline CDR1 and CDR2 sequences are SGHKS and YYEKEE (reference sequence). This CDR3 is built from 15 residues. V gave up 4 bases and J gave up 1 base, with 14 bases separating them. In DNA, the CDR3 is TGTGCCAGCAGCCGGCGCTGGGGAGGCCAAGAGACCCAGTACTTC. Translated: CASSRRWGGQETQYF.

V and J are TRBV19 and TRBJ2-7; 7 positions agree with TRBD2. J lost 0 bases, V lost 3 bases, and 14 bases had no gene match. CDR1 and CDR2 (germline): LNHDA, SQIVND (reference sequence). This CDR3 is built from 18 residues. For the CDR3, the DNA is TGTGCCAGTAGTATGAGCCCCAAAACTAGCGAGAGCTCCTACGAGCAGTACTTC. Residues: CASSMSPKTSESSYEQYF.

The CDR3 nucleotides read TGTGCCAGCAGTTACTCGAAAGGGGCAGCTTTCTTT. As protein: CASSYSKGAAFF. The chain employs TRBV6-5 and TRBJ1-1; maybe TRBD1 (5 bases). The V gene lost 0 bases and the J gene lost 10 bases, with 9 bases spanning the gap. The CDR3 contains 12 residues. Looked up from germline, CDR1 is MNHEY and CDR2 is SVGAGI.

V is TRBV6-8 and J is TRBJ2-5, with D possibly matching TRBD2 (6 bases). Trimming took off 11 bases at V and 2 bases at J, with 21 bases between the two ends. CDR3 length equals 15 residues. Germline-derived CDR1 and CDR2 are MNHGY and SAAAGT. In DNA, the CDR3 is TGTGCCCTTCAAGGAGGGCGTGATGGGCAAGAGACCCAGTACTTC. This translates into CALQGGRDGQETQYF.

V is TRBV7-2 and J is TRBJ1-4; D may be TRBD1 (6 bases). The length of the CDR3 is 15 residues. Germline values: CDR1 SGHTA, CDR2 FQGNSA. V shed 3 bases and J shed 8 bases, with 16 bases lying between them. The CDR3 protein is CASSLYRESDEKLFF. CDR3 bases: TGTGCCAGCAGCTTGTACAGGGAGTCCGACGAAAAACTGTTTTTT. The entire variable domain, with the rest obtained from reference TRBV7-2 and TRBJ1-4, is as follows: GAGVSQSPSNKVTEKGKDVELRCDPISGHTALYWYRQSLGQGLEFLIYFQGNSAPDKSGLPSDRFSAERTGGSVSTLTIQRTQQEDSAVYLCASSLYRESDEKLFFGSGTQLSVL.

This clone was counted between two and nine times. The chain uses TRBV29-1 and TRBJ2-7, with a tentative D call TRBD1 (5 bases). The CDR3 consists of 12 residues. V lost 1 base, J lost 5 bases, and 9 bases lay in between. CDR1 and CDR2 from the germline V gene are SQVTM and ANQGSEA. For the CDR3, the DNA is TGCAGCGTTGAAGTTAGGGGCGACGAGCAGTACTTC. Its protein product is CSVEVRGDEQYF.

This rearrangement joins TRBV15 to TRBJ1-5, with D possibly matching TRBD1 (5 bases). V lost 0 bases, J lost 3 bases, and 15 bases lay in between. The CDR3 runs 17 residues. Germline CDR1 is LNHNV and CDR2 is YYDKDF (reference sequence). This CDR3 reads CATSRDPARAFNQPQHF. The CDR3 coding sequence is TGTGCCACCAGCAGAGATCCGGCCAGGGCATTCAATCAGCCCCAGCATTTT.

The chain is built from TRBV7-3 and TRBJ2-7; 7 bases line up with TRBD1. CDR3 length: 15 amino acids. Looked up from germline, CDR1 is SGHTA and CDR2 is FQGTGA. Trimming at V came to 5 bases and at J to 7 bases, leaving 14 bases not matched to a gene. The CDR3 DNA is TGTGCCAGCAGCCCCGACGGACAGGCCTTTGGGGAGCAGTACTTC. Amino acid sequence: CASSPDGQAFGEQYF.

The V call is TRBV24-1, the J call TRBJ1-2; D is uncertain. The germline CDR1 and CDR2 sequences are KGHDR and SFDVKD. V was trimmed by 2 bases and J by 8 bases, leaving 8 bases between them. The CDR3 is 12 residues long. This chain's CDR3 is CATSDYDTGYTF. In DNA, the CDR3 is TGTGCCACCAGTGATTATGACACAGGCTACACCTTC.

The V and J genes are TRBV6-5 and TRBJ1-1, with D possibly TRBD1 on 6 matching bases. Between the trimmed V and J ends, which lost 7 bases and 8 bases, there was a span of 17 bases. From germline, CDR1 is MNHEY and CDR2 SVGAGI. The CDR3 sequence is 13 residues long. This CDR3 is CASTPGHLGEAFF. CDR3 in DNA: TGTGCCAGCACCCCGGGACACCTGGGGGAAGCTTTCTTT.